What follows are 24 T cell receptor beta chains derived from one specimen sequenced in a study of T cells in Graves' hyperthyroidism and ophthalmopathy. Amplification yielded TCR beta CDR3 regions, with RNA transcripts as the source. The TCR CDR3 was amplified in a first-round RT-PCR using the HTBI primer set. MiXCR, run by TCRdb on the multiplex PCR reads, gives a single entry per CDR3 protein. The sample contains about 680,000 distinct CDR3 sequences, about 35% of which appear only once. Sequenced: blood. These receptors all come from a woman aged 35 to 49 with Graves' hyperthyroidism.

This clonotype was detected many times. This rearrangement joins TRBV20-1 to TRBJ1-5, with TRBD1 matching over 8 bases. The V segment lost 0 bases and the J segment 4 bases; nucleotides outside the gene matches: 8. The CDR3 runs 16 residues. The V gene's germline CDR1 is DFQATT and CDR2 SNEGSKA (reference sequence). CDR3 nucleotides: TGCAGTGCTAGAGATCACAGGACAGGGCTGAATCAGCCCCAGCATTTT. Its translation: CSARDHRTGLNQPQHF.

The chain couples TRBV7-8 to TRBJ1-5; D might be TRBD1 (5 bases). Deletions cut 1 base from V and 14 bases from J, with 30 bases between. Germline V gene lookup returns CDR1 SGHVS and CDR2 FQNEAQ. This CDR3 is 18 amino acids long. The CDR3 protein is CASSLGPGGTSGRGREHF. In DNA, the CDR3 is TGTGCCAGCAGCTTAGGACCTGGCGGGACTAGCGGGAGAGGGCGGGAGCATTTT.

The V and J genes are TRBV10-2 and TRBJ1-1; D remains unclear. The V gene lost 6 bases and the J gene lost 4 bases, with 9 bases spanning the gap. CDR3 length: 12 amino acids. Per the germline V gene, CDR1 is WSHSY and CDR2 is SAAADI. CDR3: CASRASGTEAFF. The CDR3 bases are TGCGCCAGCAGGGCGTCGGGCACTGAAGCTTTCTTT.

This clonotype has ten or more counts. The V gene is TRBV29-1, the J gene TRBJ1-2, with D maybe TRBD1 (6 bases). The CDR3 loop spans 14 amino acids. Trimming removed 0 bases from V and 8 bases from J, with 16 bases in between. Per germline, CDR1 SQVTM and CDR2 ANQGSEA. CDR3 sequence reads: CSVEEGGSLWGYTF. CDR3 bases: TGCAGCGTTGAAGAGGGGGGCAGCCTCTGGGGCTACACCTTC.

This clonotype was found many times. The junction and the germline gene differ at one end; a read error may be behind it. V is TRBV7-7 and J is TRBJ2-7; TRBD2 is a possible D gene (5 bases). The CDR3 spans 14 residues. Germline V CDR1 and CDR2: SSHAT, FNYEAQ (reference sequence). The CDR3 nucleotides read TGTGCTAGCAGCCCTGCGGGCAGGAGCTACGAGCAGTACTTC. Its translation is CASSPAGRSYEQYF.

The rearrangement uses TRBV6-6 and TRBJ2-6; the D is unclear. The V end lost 10 bases, the J end lost 0 bases, and 10 bases lay between the germline ends. This CDR3 comprises 14 residues. CDR1 is MNHNY, CDR2 SVGAGI, per germline (reference sequence). CDR3: CATLRASGANVLTF. CDR3 nucleotide sequence: TGTGCCACCTTACGGGCCTCTGGGGCCAACGTCCTGACTTTC.

This clonotype was counted a few times. This rearrangement joins TRBV11-2 to TRBJ1-5, with D maybe TRBD1 (5 bases). Germline V gene data show CDR1 as SGHAT and CDR2 as FQNNGV. Trimming shortened V by 3 bases and J by 2 bases, and 23 bases separated the two germline ends. The CDR3 has 19 amino acids. The CDR3 protein is CASSFRYRSFDSRNQPQHF. The CDR3 DNA reads TGTGCCAGCAGCTTTCGATACCGATCCTTTGACAGCCGCAATCAGCCCCAGCATTTT.

The chain has TRBV29-1 and TRBJ2-7; D call uncertain. This CDR3 region has 11 residues. Germline assignment: CDR1 SQVTM and CDR2 ANQGSEA. The ends were cut back, 0 bases at V and 7 bases at J, with 7 bases in the middle. The CDR3 DNA reads as TGCAGCGTTGAAGAGTCCAATGAGCAGTACTTC. This codes for CSVEESNEQYF.

This clonotype was counted a few times. The rearrangement links TRBV16 to TRBJ2-7, with TRBD2 as a possible D gene (6 bases). The CDR3 spans 17 residues. CDR1 is KGHSY and CDR2 is FQNENV in the germline V gene. Trimming left V 2 bases short and J 1 base short, with 18 bases between. CDR3 sequence: CASSQRWGLKYSYEQYF. In DNA, the CDR3 is TGTGCCAGCAGCCAACGCTGGGGACTGAAGTATTCCTACGAGCAGTACTTC.

J is TRBJ1-2 and V is TRBV6-5; no clear D gene. The V gene's germline CDR1 is MNHEY and CDR2 SVGAGI. This CDR3 comprises 17 residues. Deletions cut 0 bases from V and 4 bases from J, with 18 bases between. For the CDR3, the DNA is TGTGCCAGCAGTTACTCGTGGTCGGGATCGTGGAGCTATGGCTACACCTTC. Amino acids: CASSYSWSGSWSYGYTF.

This clonotype was recorded many times. The chain links TRBV12-3 or TRBV12-4 to TRBJ1-1; D gene uncertain. This CDR3 has 12 residues. The V end was cut by 2 bases, the J end by 4 bases, with 5 bases between. In DNA form, the CDR3 reads TGTGCCAGCAGTTTATCCTTCACTGAAGCTTTCTTT. It yields the protein CASSLSFTEAFF.

This clonotype was seen only once. This rearrangement joins TRBV11-1 to TRBJ1-6; D might be TRBD1 (5 bases). The CDR3 spans 21 residues. Trimming pared 3 bases from V and 0 bases from J, leaving 24 bases between. Germline V gene lookup returns CDR1 SGHAT and CDR2 FQDESV (reference sequence). The CDR3 nucleotides read TGTGCCAGCAGCTTTAGCGGACGATGGAGGGGCCAGAGCTCCTATAATTCACCCCTCCACTTT. Translating it yields CASSFSGRWRGQSSYNSPLHF.

This clonotype was found many times. The junction differs from germline at one of its ends, possibly a read error. The chain carries TRBV7-7 and TRBJ2-2; D is undetermined. CDR1 is SSHAT and CDR2 is FNYEAQ in the germline V gene (reference sequence). The CDR3 runs 13 residues. The CDR3, as DNA: TGTGCTAGCAGCTTAGGATTCACCGGGGAGCTGTTTTTT. This codes for CASSLGFTGELFF.

The chain employs TRBV20-1 and TRBJ1-6; tentative D call: TRBD1 (6 bases). Between the trimmed V and J ends, which lost 0 bases and 8 bases, there was a span of 23 bases. The CDR3 totals 18 residues. CDR1 is DFQATT and CDR2 is SNEGSKA in the germline V gene (reference sequence). In DNA, the CDR3 is TGCAGTGCTAGAGATATTGGCAGGGGAACGCGGGGAGATTCACCCCTCCACTTT. It yields the protein CSARDIGRGTRGDSPLHF.

J is TRBJ2-2 and V is TRBV14, with D perhaps given as TRBD1 or TRBD2 (7 bases each). The CDR3 is 14 residues long. Germline CDR1 reads SGHDN; CDR2 reads FVKESK. Trimming cost V 7 bases and J 0 bases, with 9 bases left between them. In nucleotides, the CDR3 is TGTGCCAGCACAGGGGGGGCGAACACCGGGGAGCTGTTTTTT. The encoded protein is CASTGGANTGELFF.

Many counts were recorded for this clonotype. The chain is built from TRBV29-1 and TRBJ1-4; D is unresolved. Germline lookup yields CDR1 SQVTM and CDR2 ANQGSEA. V gave up 4 bases and J gave up 7 bases, with 13 bases separating them. The CDR3 loop spans 13 amino acids. The CDR3 sequence is CSVVREYGEKLFF. The CDR3 region has the DNA TGCAGCGTTGTAAGGGAGTATGGTGAAAAACTGTTTTTT.

This clonotype was observed many times. The CDR3 DNA follows: TGCGCCAGCAGCCACGGGACAGGCAATTCACCCCTCCACTTT. Amino acids: CASSHGTGNSPLHF. The chain links TRBV4-3 to TRBJ1-6, with TRBD1 matching 8 bases. The germline V gene encodes CDR1 LGHNA and CDR2 YSLEER. The V segment lost 3 bases and the J segment 7 bases; nucleotides outside the gene matches: 2. The CDR3 spans 14 residues.

The chain combines TRBV25-1 with TRBJ2-6, with D perhaps matching TRBD1 (6 bases). The V end lost 9 bases, the J end lost 1 base, and 16 bases lay between the germline ends. Germline assignment: CDR1 MGHDK and CDR2 SYGVNS. This CDR3 is 16 amino acids long. CDR3 bases: TGTGCCAGGACAATACAGGGAGAGTCTGGGGCCAACGTCCTGACTTTC. Amino acid sequence: CARTIQGESGANVLTF.

The rearrangement links TRBV28 to TRBJ2-7; D unclear. The germline CDR1 and CDR2 sequences are MDHEN and SYDVKM. V lost 10 bases to trimming and J lost 1 base, with 11 bases between them. This CDR3 spans 12 amino acids. The DNA of the CDR3 is TGTGCCACCAGAGGAAAGTCCTACGAGCAGTACTTC. It codes for CATRGKSYEQYF.

Ten or more counts support this clonotype. The chain uses TRBV6-5 and TRBJ1-2, with 7 bases matching TRBD1. The trim removed 10 bases at V and 6 bases at J, leaving 8 bases unmatched. This CDR3 has 12 amino acids. From germline, CDR1 is MNHEY and CDR2 SVGAGI. The CDR3 reads CATMRQGDGYTF. The CDR3 region has the DNA TGTGCCACCATGCGACAGGGCGATGGCTACACCTTC.

The sample holds many counts of this clonotype. This chain connects TRBV10-3 to TRBJ1-1, with D maybe TRBD1 (5 bases). With 10 bases removed from V and 1 base from J, the gap between germline ends came to 16 bases. CDR1 is ENHRY, CDR2 SYGVKD, per germline. The length of the CDR3 is 14 residues. This chain's CDR3 is CASRWGNANTEAFF. CDR3 nucleotides: TGTGCCAGCAGATGGGGGAATGCGAACACTGAAGCTTTCTTT.

V and J are TRBV19 and TRBJ1-4; tentative D call: TRBD1 (5 bases). The length of the CDR3 is 17 residues. The germline gives CDR1 LNHDA, CDR2 SQIVND (reference sequence). V lost 0 bases and J 4 bases, leaving 15 bases between the germline ends. The CDR3: CASSIDGASRLNEKLFF. The CDR3, as DNA: TGTGCCAGTAGTATAGACGGGGCCAGCCGCCTTAATGAAAAACTGTTTTTT.

Remarks on this clonotype: At one boundary the junction diverges from the germline segment, which might be a read error. The genes are TRBV10-3 and TRBJ2-6; 7 nucleotides line up with TRBD2. The germline V gene has CDR1 ENHRY and CDR2 SYGVKD. CDR3 length equals 17 residues. The CDR3 reads CASSPREVFSGANVLTF. In DNA form, the CDR3 reads TGTGCCAGCAGTCCCCGGGAGGTATTCTCTGGGGCCAACGTCCTGACTTTC.

This clonotype has only a few counts. The chain carries TRBV5-5 and TRBJ2-7, with 9 bases lining up with TRBD1. The junction had 6 bases not matched to a gene; V was cut back by 0 bases and J by 5 bases. This CDR3 has 15 amino acids. Per the germline V gene, CDR1 is SGHKS and CDR2 is YYEKEE (reference sequence). The CDR3 DNA reads as TGTGCCAGCAGCTTGGACACCGGGACAGGGAACGAGCAGTACTTC. Protein: CASSLDTGTGNEQYF.